This T cell receptor (beta chain) stems from a study of T cell responses to AZD1222 COVID-19 vaccine. Findings of the study overall: No day 14 peak samples; only post-peak repertoires were characterized.

Germline lookup yields CDR1 SGHRS and CDR2 YFSETQ. CDR3 size: 15 residues. The V gene lost 4 bases and the J gene lost 3 bases, with 17 bases spanning the gap. As concerns this clone: The antigen is not known.

Only in-frame clones appear in the TCRdb table, and some are missing; sequencing was by immunoSEQ multiplex PCR. The sample records roughly 140,000 clones, roughly 91% being singletons. V usage is TRBV5-1 and J usage is TRBJ2-7, with D possibly being TRBD1 (6 bases). The TCR was taken from an adult in good health. This material consisted of peripheral blood, taken on day 0 of AZD1222 vaccination. CDR3 coding DNA: TGCGCCAGCAGCGTGGGGGCAGGGCGGTTCTACGAGCAGTACTTC. Its translation: CASSVGAGRFYEQYF.